These 15 T cell receptor beta chains came from one sample sequenced in a study of blood T cell repertoires in COVID-19. Generated by immunoSEQ multiplex PCR, the TCRdb table keeps only in-frame clones and is missing some. The top ten clones hold about 12% of a sample with 200,000 to 250,000 clones, 86% of them seen once. Specimen: peripheral blood. Receptors were obtained from a man older than 75 with acute or convalescent COVID-19.

A remark on this clone: Within the sample, other DNA sequences also encode this same CDR3. V is TRBV5-1 and J is TRBJ1-4, with TRBD1 identical over 7 bases. J was trimmed by 4 bases and V by 2 bases; bases with no gene match: 2. Germline loops: CDR1 SGHRS, CDR2 YFSETQ. The length of the CDR3 is 14 residues. The chain's CDR3 is CASSLGGGNEKLFF. DNA of the CDR3: TGCGCCAGCAGCTTAGGGGGCGGTAATGAAAAACTGTTTTTT.

The chain links TRBV6-5 to TRBJ1-1, with TRBD1 identical over 10 bases. The CDR3 loop spans 13 amino acids. The trim removed 6 bases at V and 4 bases at J, leaving 2 bases unmatched. Germline values: CDR1 MNHEY, CDR2 SVGAGI. CDR3 sequence: CASRGTGATEAFF. CDR3 DNA sequence: TGTGCCAGCAGGGGGACAGGGGCCACTGAAGCTTTCTTT.

The rearrangement uses TRBV2 and TRBJ2-2; perhaps TRBD1 as D (6 bases). Germline CDR1 and CDR2: SNHLY and FYNNEI. This CDR3 spans 14 amino acids. V lost 5 bases and J 4 bases, leaving 11 bases between the germline ends. This CDR3 is CASSPTGITGELFF. The CDR3 coding sequence is TGTGCCAGCAGTCCCACAGGGATCACCGGGGAGCTGTTTTTT.

The chain has TRBV11-1 and TRBJ2-1; possible D gene TRBD1, 6 bases. The CDR3 covers 14 residues. Germline V gene lookup returns CDR1 SGHAT and CDR2 FQDESV (reference sequence). With 6 bases removed from V and 2 bases from J, the gap between germline ends came to 11 bases. The CDR3 DNA is TGTGCCAGCAGACCGGACAGCGCCTACAATGAGCAGTTCTTC. Protein: CASRPDSAYNEQFF.

This rearrangement joins TRBV18 to TRBJ2-7; 14 nucleotides agree with TRBD2. Per the germline V gene, CDR1 is KGHSH and CDR2 is LQKENI. With 6 bases clipped from V and 3 bases from J, the junction kept 4 bases outside the gene matches. The CDR3 sequence is 15 residues long. CDR3: CASSPGTSGSYEQYF. CDR3 DNA sequence: TGTGCCAGCTCTCCCGGGACTAGCGGGAGCTACGAGCAGTACTTC.

This chain uses TRBV7-9 with TRBJ2-3; 7 nucleotides agree with TRBD1. The length of the CDR3 is 16 residues. V shed 5 bases and J 2 bases; nucleotides not matched to a gene: 10. Germline V lookup: CDR1 SEHNR, CDR2 FQNEAQ (reference sequence). CDR3 loop: CASSLGRGGLTDTQYF. The CDR3 coding sequence is TGTGCCAGCAGCCTAGGCAGAGGGGGCCTCACAGATACGCAGTATTTT.

This chain connects TRBV6-5 to TRBJ1-4, with D tentatively TRBD1 (5 bases). This CDR3 is 16 amino acids long. From germline, CDR1 is MNHEY and CDR2 SVGAGI. V lost 0 bases and J lost 4, with 12 bases in between. In DNA form, the CDR3 reads TGTGCCAGCAGTTACTCGACTGGGGCAATTAATGAAAAACTGTTTTTT. Protein: CASSYSTGAINEKLFF.

This chain uses TRBV21-1 with TRBJ2-2; the table's TRBD1 call for D was not verified on the DNA. TRBV21-1 represents a pseudogene. CDR3 length: 17 amino acids. CDR3 sequence (DNA): TGTGCCAGCGGTGGACAAGGGGGCGCGACGAACACCGGGGAGCTGTTTTTT. This codes for CASGGQGGATNTGELFF.

The gene calls are TRBV5-5 and TRBJ2-5; a weak D match, TRBD1 (6 bases). Trimming removed 4 bases from V and 1 base from J, with 17 bases in between. Germline V gene sequence: CDR1 SGHKS, CDR2 YYEKEE (reference sequence). The CDR3 length is 16 residues. This chain's CDR3 is CASSLTGTGSQETQYF. The CDR3 bases are TGTGCCAGCAGCCTAACAGGGACCGGTTCCCAAGAGACCCAGTACTTC.

The V and J genes are TRBV5-1 and TRBJ2-5; possibly TRBD2 for D (6 bases). With 4 bases removed from V and 0 bases from J, the gap between germline ends came to 19 bases. The CDR3 runs 17 residues. Germline CDR1 is SGHRS and CDR2 is YFSETQ. The CDR3 DNA reads as TGCGCCAGCAGCAGGACTACCGGGACCGTGTACCAAGAGACCCAGTACTTC. The encoded protein is CASSRTTGTVYQETQYF.

The chain recombines TRBV9 with TRBJ2-1; 9 bases line up with TRBD2. V shed 6 bases, J shed 12 bases, and the junction held 10 bases outside the gene matches. The CDR3 runs to 13 residues. The germline gives CDR1 SGDLS, CDR2 YYNGEE. This CDR3 is CASNLASGTGQFF. CDR3 DNA: TGTGCCAGCAACCTTGCTAGCGGGACCGGGCAGTTCTTC.

The rearrangement uses TRBV6-2 or TRBV6-3 and TRBJ2-1; TRBD2 matches at 8 bases. V gave up 4 bases and J gave up 0 bases; unmatched junction bases: 5. CDR3 length: 16 amino acids. In germline, CDR1 is MNHEY, CDR2 SVGEGT. CDR3 sequence (DNA): TGTGCCAGCAGTTCGTTAAGCGGGAGCTCCTACAATGAGCAGTTCTTC. This gives the protein CASSSLSGSSYNEQFF.

V and J are TRBV7-3 and TRBJ2-3; D is possibly TRBD2 (5 bases). V dropped 5 bases and J dropped 2 bases, with 11 bases sitting between them. From germline, CDR1 is SGHTA and CDR2 FQGTGA. CDR3 length equals 14 residues. CDR3: CASSVTRATDTQYF. CDR3 nucleotide sequence: TGTGCCAGCAGCGTTACTAGGGCCACAGATACGCAGTATTTT.

The gene calls are TRBV5-1 and TRBJ1-2; 8 nucleotides align to TRBD1. The CDR3 contains 13 residues. The V and J ends lost 6 bases and 5 bases, in that order; junction bases with no gene match: 6. Germline-derived CDR1 and CDR2 are SGHRS and YFSETQ. The CDR3 nucleotides read TGCGCCAGCACGGAGGGACAGGCTTATGGCTACACCTTC. Translating gives CASTEGQAYGYTF.

Worth noting for this clone: The germline gene is not matched at one end of the junction; a read error may be the cause. J is TRBJ1-1 and V is TRBV28; D possibly corresponds to TRBD1 (5 bases). The CDR3 has 11 amino acids. In germline, CDR1 is MDHEN, CDR2 SYDVKM. Here the CDR3 reads CASSSHPDTLF. In DNA form, the CDR3 reads TGTGCCAGCAGTTCACACCCGGACACGTTATTT. Supplemented by reference TRBV28 and TRBJ1-1, the full variable domain reads DVKVTQSSRYLVKRTGEKVFLECVQDMDHENMFWYRQDPGLGLRLIYFSYDVKMKEKGDIPEGYSVSREKKERFSLILESASTNQTSMYLCASSSHPDTLFGQGTRLTVV.